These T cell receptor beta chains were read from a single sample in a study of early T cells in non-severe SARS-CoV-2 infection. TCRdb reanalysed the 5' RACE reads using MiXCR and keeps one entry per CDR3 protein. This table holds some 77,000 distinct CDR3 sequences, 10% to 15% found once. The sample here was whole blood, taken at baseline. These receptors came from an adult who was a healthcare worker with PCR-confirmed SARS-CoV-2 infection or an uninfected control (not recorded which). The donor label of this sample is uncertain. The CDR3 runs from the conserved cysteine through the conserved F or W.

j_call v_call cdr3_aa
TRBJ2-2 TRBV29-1 CSAGQGFDGELFF
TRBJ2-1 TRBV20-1 CSATTSFYEQFF
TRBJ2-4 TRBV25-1 CASSEFNGKNIQYF
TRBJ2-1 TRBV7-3 CASSLNHRTELEQFF
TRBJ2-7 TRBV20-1 CSVKMVLVVDEQYF
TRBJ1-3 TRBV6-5 CASSYQGASGNTIYF
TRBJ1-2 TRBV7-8 CASSNKGLGSYGYTF
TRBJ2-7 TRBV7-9 CASSSYSEEQYF
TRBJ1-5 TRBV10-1 CASHLWGPWSNQPQHF
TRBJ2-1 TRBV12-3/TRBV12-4 CASSQWDLPGDEQFF
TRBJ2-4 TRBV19 CASTRSPQTGAKNIQYF
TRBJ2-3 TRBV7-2 CASSLVHSIATQYF
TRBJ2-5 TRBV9 CASSAAQETQYF
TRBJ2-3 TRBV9 CASSGGLGGTDTQYF
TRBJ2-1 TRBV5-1 CASSPGTASSYNEQFF
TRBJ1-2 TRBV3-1 CASSQDGRPLFGYTF
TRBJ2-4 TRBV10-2 CASRGPGAVAKNIQYF
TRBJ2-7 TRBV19 CASTLASGGAGEQYF
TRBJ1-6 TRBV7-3 CASSESGNSPLHF
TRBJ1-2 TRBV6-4 CASSESGTAANYGYTF
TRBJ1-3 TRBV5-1 CASSLIRGNTIYF
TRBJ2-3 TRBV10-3 CAISAGPLTQYF
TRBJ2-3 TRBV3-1 CASSLRADPYTDTQYF
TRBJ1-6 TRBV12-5 CASVLGTADSPLHF
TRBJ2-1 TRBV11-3 CATRRDRDNEQFF
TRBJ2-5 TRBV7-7 CASSLGLAGEQETQYF
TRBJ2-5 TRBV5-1 CASSSWRAAPLYF
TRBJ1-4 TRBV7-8 CASSPMGTGWITNEKLFF
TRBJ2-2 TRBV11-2 CASRLNSGLLSANTGELFF
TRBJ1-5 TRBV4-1 CASSQPGFAQPQHF
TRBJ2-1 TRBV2 CASSVQGSMLAGNEQFF
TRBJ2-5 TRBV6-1 CASTSGTGGVETQYF
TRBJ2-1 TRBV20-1 CSASEDRLSSFNEQFF
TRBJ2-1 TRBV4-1 CASSQDMSGSNREQFF
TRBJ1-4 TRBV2 CASSEAGWGNEKLFF
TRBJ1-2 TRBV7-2 CASSATQGYYGYTF
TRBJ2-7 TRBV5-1 CASSAGSSGSYEQYF
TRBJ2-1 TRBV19 CASRQQRETLYNEQFF
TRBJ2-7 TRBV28 CASRSTAYEQYF
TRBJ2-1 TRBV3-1 CASGTSGGYNEQFF
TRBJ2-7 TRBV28 CASTLSGGYEQYF
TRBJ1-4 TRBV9 CASSLSSGRQEKLFF
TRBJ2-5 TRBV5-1 CASSPAPRIQETQYF
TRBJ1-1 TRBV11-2 CASSQPGPKPRTFF
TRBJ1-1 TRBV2 CASTLRGNTEAFF
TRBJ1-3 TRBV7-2 CASSLDRGEIYF
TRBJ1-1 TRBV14 CASSHTGNTEAFF
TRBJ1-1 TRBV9 CASSSPLGGDGSNEAFF
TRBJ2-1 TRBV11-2 CASSSQGAYNEQFF
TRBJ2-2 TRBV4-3 CASSLQSAGVGTGELFF
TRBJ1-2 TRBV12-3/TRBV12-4 CASSLFLGGYTF
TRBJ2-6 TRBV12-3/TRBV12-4 CASSFIGRGPSGANVLTF
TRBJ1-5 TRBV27 CASSFDGSNQPQHF
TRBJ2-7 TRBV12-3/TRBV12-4 CASSTGGPYEQYF
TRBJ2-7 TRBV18 CASSPSSRAGIYQQQYF
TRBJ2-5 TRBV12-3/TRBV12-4 CASSRGLAVSETQYF
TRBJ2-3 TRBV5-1 CASSLEASGGISTDTQYF
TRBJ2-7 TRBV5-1 CASRDRTSPRNEQYF